Below are 20 T cell receptor beta chains sequenced from a single sample in a study of control samples from healthy donors and cancer patients. TCRdb keeps only in-frame clones here, not all; method: immunoSEQ multiplex PCR. This sample has around 76,000 clones, with roughly 94% found just once. Sequencing input: blood. All receptors come from a woman between 40 and 50 years old in good health.

The chain uses TRBV5-1 and TRBJ2-2, with 11 nucleotides matching TRBD1. Per the germline V gene, CDR1 is SGHRS and CDR2 is YFSETQ. Losses at the gene ends were 4 bases for V and 3 bases for J; bases not matched to a gene: 5. The CDR3 has 16 residues. The CDR3 spells CASSGGQGAYTGELFF. CDR3 bases: TGCGCCAGCAGCGGAGGACAGGGGGCATACACCGGGGAGCTGTTTTTT.

The chain joins TRBV6-5 to TRBJ2-5; no firm D call. This CDR3 comprises 14 residues. Germline V CDR1 and CDR2: MNHEY, SVGAGI. V dropped 4 bases and J dropped 5 bases, with 14 bases sitting between them. In DNA form, the CDR3 reads TGTGCCAGCAGTTCCCGCGGTGGCCTGGAGACCCAGTACTTC. Translating gives CASSSRGGLETQYF.

In DNA form, the CDR3 reads TGTGCCAGCAGCCCCCGCCACAATGAGCAGTTCTTC. Translating it yields CASSPRHNEQFF. The chain couples TRBV11-3 to TRBJ2-1, with unresolved D. The CDR3 totals 12 residues. The V gene's germline CDR1 is SGHNT and CDR2 YENEEA. V shed 5 bases and J shed 5 bases, with 7 bases lying between them.

This chain links TRBV18 with TRBJ1-1; D is undetermined. Per germline, CDR1 KGHSH and CDR2 LQKENI. The V and J ends lost 3 bases and 4 bases respectively, with 12 bases between them. The CDR3 has 14 amino acids. The DNA for the CDR3 is TGTGCCAGCTCACCTAAATTGGTGGGCACTGAAGCTTTCTTT. Protein product: CASSPKLVGTEAFF.

V gene TRBV7-9 combines with J gene TRBJ2-7; 7 bases align to TRBD2. The CDR3 totals 15 residues. V shed 5 bases and J 0 bases; nucleotides not matched to a gene: 7. Germline CDR1 and CDR2: SEHNR and FQNEAQ (reference sequence). The CDR3 coding sequence is TGTGCCAGCAGCCTCGGGGACTACCGCTCCTACGAGCAGTACTTC. Translating gives CASSLGDYRSYEQYF.

This clone was recorded once. The rearrangement joins TRBV7-9 to TRBJ2-7; D not certain. Trimming cost V 0 bases and J 6 bases, with 9 bases left between them. Germline CDR1 and CDR2: SEHNR and FQNEAQ (reference sequence). The CDR3 contains 13 residues. The CDR3 reads CASSLAYPGEQYF. CDR3 in DNA: TGTGCCAGCAGCTTAGCGTATCCTGGCGAGCAGTACTTC.

The chain is built from TRBV5-6 and TRBJ2-3, with TRBD2 matching 9 bases. V shed 4 bases and J 9 bases; nucleotides not matched to a gene: 12. The length of the CDR3 is 15 residues. Per the germline V gene, CDR1 is SGHDT and CDR2 is YYEEEE. The CDR3 reads CASSPGTSSRNTQYF. DNA of the CDR3: TGTGCCAGCAGCCCCGGGACTAGCAGCAGGAACACGCAGTATTTT. The complete variable domain, with remaining parts taken from reference TRBV5-6 and TRBJ2-3, reads DAGVTQSPTHLIKTRGQQVTLRCSPKSGHDTVSWYQQALGQGPQFIFQYYEEEERQRGNFPDRFSGHQFPNYSSELNVNALLLGDSALYLCASSPGTSSRNTQYFGPGTRLTVL.

This clone was recorded once. The gene calls are TRBV7-9 and TRBJ2-7, with TRBD2 matching 8 bases. Trimming at V came to 10 bases and at J to 1 base, leaving 9 bases not matched to a gene. CDR1 and CDR2 from the germline V gene are SEHNR and FQNEAQ (reference sequence). The CDR3 consists of 14 residues. CDR3 residues: CAIIPLAGSYEQYF. In nucleotides, the CDR3 is TGTGCCATAATTCCGCTAGCGGGTTCCTACGAGCAGTACTTC.

V is TRBV10-3 and J is TRBJ2-3, with no clear D. From germline, CDR1 is ENHRY and CDR2 SYGVKD. There are 13 residues in the CDR3. V lost 7 bases and J lost 2, with 10 bases in between. This CDR3 reads CAITRGATDTQYF. The CDR3 nucleotides are TGTGCCATCACCCGCGGAGCCACAGATACGCAGTATTTT.

This clone is deemed medium-sized. The genes are TRBV6-4 and TRBJ2-6; the D is unclear. Trimming pared 3 bases from V and 0 bases from J, leaving 9 bases between. The germline CDR1 and CDR2 sequences are MRHNA and SNTAGT. The CDR3 is 16 amino acids. The CDR3 spells CASSDYSSSGANVLTF. Here the CDR3 DNA reads TGTGCCAGCAGTGATTACTCGAGCTCTGGGGCCAACGTCCTGACTTTC.

The chain employs TRBV19 and TRBJ2-7; D may be TRBD2 (5 bases). V was trimmed by 3 bases and J by 5 bases, leaving 20 bases between them. This CDR3 is 16 amino acids long. Per germline, CDR1 LNHDA and CDR2 SQIVND (reference sequence). The CDR3 reads CASSIRAGGGINEQYF. Here the CDR3 DNA reads TGTGCCAGTAGTATTAGGGCGGGCGGAGGAATCAACGAGCAGTACTTC.

The CDR3 here is CASNDRGGPNTEAFF. In nucleotides, the CDR3 is TGTGCCAGCAATGACAGAGGGGGGCCGAACACTGAAGCTTTCTTT. This rearrangement joins TRBV6-6 to TRBJ1-1, with a tentative D call TRBD1 (6 bases). V shed 7 bases and J shed 1 base, with 16 bases lying between them. The CDR3 has 15 amino acids. The germline V gene has CDR1 MNHNY and CDR2 SVGAGI (reference sequence).

V and J are TRBV25-1 and TRBJ2-2; no firm D call. Germline CDR1 reads MGHDK; CDR2 reads SYGVNS. This CDR3 is 14 amino acids long. V was clipped by 5 bases and J by 2 bases, with 9 bases between them. The CDR3 reads CASSYGPNTGELFF. The CDR3 DNA reads as TGTGCCAGCAGTTACGGACCAAACACCGGGGAGCTGTTTTTT.

This CDR3 reads CASIRRTASYEQYF. The CDR3 coding sequence is TGTGCCAGCATTCGAAGGACAGCCTCCTACGAGCAGTACTTC. The chain carries TRBV2 and TRBJ2-7, with D perhaps matching TRBD1 (6 bases). This CDR3 is built from 14 residues. Germline CDR1 SNHLY, CDR2 FYNNEI. Trimming cost V 7 bases and J 0 bases, with 13 bases left between them.

The V call is TRBV18, the J call TRBJ2-5, with D perhaps being TRBD1 or TRBD2 (5 bases each). The V end lost 3 bases, the J end lost 5 bases, and 7 bases lay between the germline ends. The germline gives CDR1 KGHSH, CDR2 LQKENI. This CDR3 has 12 residues. CDR3 sequence: CASSPGEETQYF. The CDR3 DNA reads as TGTGCCAGCTCACCGGGGGAGGAGACCCAGTACTTC.

V and J are TRBV18 and TRBJ2-2, with D tentatively TRBD1 or TRBD2 (5 bases each). Per germline, CDR1 KGHSH and CDR2 LQKENI. CDR3 length equals 15 residues. Trimming took off 2 bases at V and 7 bases at J, with 14 bases between the two ends. Here the CDR3 reads CASSPGTLGSGELFF. The CDR3 DNA reads as TGTGCCAGCTCACCAGGGACCCTAGGTAGCGGGGAGCTGTTTTTT.

The table lists this clone with a count of one. V gene TRBV7-3 combines with J gene TRBJ2-3; D is ambiguous. Germline V gene data show CDR1 as SGHTA and CDR2 as FQGTGA. The CDR3 runs to 12 residues. V dropped 3 bases and J dropped 1 base, with 2 bases sitting between them. In DNA, the CDR3 is TGTGCCAGCAGCTTCGGCACAGATACGCAGTATTTT. It encodes CASSFGTDTQYF.

CDR3 residues: CASSRERTTGELFF. The CDR3 DNA is TGTGCCAGCAGCCGGGAGCGAACCACCGGGGAGCTGTTTTTT. V and J are TRBV5-5 and TRBJ2-2; maybe TRBD2 (6 bases). The CDR3 extends over 14 amino acids. V lost 4 bases to trimming and J lost 4 bases, with 11 bases between them. Germline V gene lookup returns CDR1 SGHKS and CDR2 YYEKEE (reference sequence).

The count of this clone is one. The chain employs TRBV19 and TRBJ1-2, with TRBD1 matching 7 bases. Germline V lookup: CDR1 LNHDA, CDR2 SQIVND (reference sequence). This CDR3 has 15 residues. Trimming at V came to 3 bases and at J to 4 bases, leaving 8 bases not matched to a gene. This CDR3 is CASSIQQGSAYGYTF. Here the CDR3 DNA reads TGTGCCAGTAGTATCCAACAGGGGAGTGCCTATGGCTACACCTTC.

The chain carries TRBV2 and TRBJ1-6; a weak D match, TRBD1 (5 bases). Germline assignment: CDR1 SNHLY and CDR2 FYNNEI. The CDR3 covers 14 residues. Trimming cost V 6 bases and J 9 bases, with 15 bases left between them. The CDR3 sequence: CASRETGGSSPLHF. DNA for the CDR3: TGTGCCAGCAGGGAGACCGGGGGGAGTTCACCCCTCCACTTT.